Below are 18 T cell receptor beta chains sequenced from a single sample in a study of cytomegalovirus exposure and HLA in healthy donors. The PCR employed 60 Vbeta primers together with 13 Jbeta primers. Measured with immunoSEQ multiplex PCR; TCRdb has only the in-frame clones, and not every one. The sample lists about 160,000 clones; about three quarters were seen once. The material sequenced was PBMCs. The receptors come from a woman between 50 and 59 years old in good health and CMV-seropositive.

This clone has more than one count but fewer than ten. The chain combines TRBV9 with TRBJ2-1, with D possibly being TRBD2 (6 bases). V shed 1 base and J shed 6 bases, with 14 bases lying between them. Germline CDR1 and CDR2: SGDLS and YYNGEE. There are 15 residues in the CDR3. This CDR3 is CASSVTGETFNEQFF. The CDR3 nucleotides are TGTGCCAGCAGCGTAACGGGGGAGACGTTCAATGAGCAGTTCTTC.

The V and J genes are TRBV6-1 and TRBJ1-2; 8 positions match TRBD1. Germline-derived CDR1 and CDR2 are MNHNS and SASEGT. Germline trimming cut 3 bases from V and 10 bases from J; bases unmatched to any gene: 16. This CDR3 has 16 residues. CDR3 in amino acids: CASSDLGLKQGVIYTF. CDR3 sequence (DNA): TGTGCCAGCAGTGACCTGGGCCTGAAACAGGGGGTAATCTACACCTTC.

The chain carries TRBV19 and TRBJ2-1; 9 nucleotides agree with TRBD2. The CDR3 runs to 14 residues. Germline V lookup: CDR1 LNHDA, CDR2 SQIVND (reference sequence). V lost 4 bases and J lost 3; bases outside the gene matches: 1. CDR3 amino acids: CASSTTSGYNEQFF. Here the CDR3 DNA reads TGTGCCAGTAGTACGACTAGCGGCTACAATGAGCAGTTCTTC. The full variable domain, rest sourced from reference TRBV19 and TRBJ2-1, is DGGITQSPKYLFRKEGQNVTLSCEQNLNHDAMYWYRQDPGQGLRLIYYSQIVNDFQKGDIAEGYSVSREKKESFPLTVTSAQKNPTAFYLCASSTTSGYNEQFFGPGTRLTVL.

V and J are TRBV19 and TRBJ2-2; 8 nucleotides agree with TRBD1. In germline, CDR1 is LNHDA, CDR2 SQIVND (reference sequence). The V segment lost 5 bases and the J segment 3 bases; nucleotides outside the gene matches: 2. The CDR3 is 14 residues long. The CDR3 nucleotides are TGTGCCAGTAGTGACAGGGGAGACACCGGGGAGCTGTTTTTT. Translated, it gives CASSDRGDTGELFF.

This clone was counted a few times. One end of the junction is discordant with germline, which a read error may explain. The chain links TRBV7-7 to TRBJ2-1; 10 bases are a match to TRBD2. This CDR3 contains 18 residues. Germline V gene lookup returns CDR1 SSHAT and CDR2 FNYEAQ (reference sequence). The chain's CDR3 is CASSLGTSGAPGYNEQFF. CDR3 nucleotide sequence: TGTGCTAGCAGCTTAGGCACTAGCGGGGCCCCGGGCTACAATGAGCAGTTCTTC.

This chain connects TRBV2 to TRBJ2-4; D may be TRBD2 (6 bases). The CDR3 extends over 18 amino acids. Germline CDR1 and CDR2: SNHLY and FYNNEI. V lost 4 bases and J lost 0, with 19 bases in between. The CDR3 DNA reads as TGTGCCAGCAGTGGGGGAGGTGAGGGGCGAAGAGCCAAAAACATTCAGTACTTC. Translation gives CASSGGGEGRRAKNIQYF.

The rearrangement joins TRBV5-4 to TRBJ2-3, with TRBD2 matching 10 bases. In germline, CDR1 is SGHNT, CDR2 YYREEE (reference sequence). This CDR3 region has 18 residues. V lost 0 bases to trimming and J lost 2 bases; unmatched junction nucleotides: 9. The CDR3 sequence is CASSLELAGDRDTDTQYF. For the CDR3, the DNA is TGTGCCAGCAGCTTGGAGCTAGCGGGAGATAGGGACACAGATACGCAGTATTTT.

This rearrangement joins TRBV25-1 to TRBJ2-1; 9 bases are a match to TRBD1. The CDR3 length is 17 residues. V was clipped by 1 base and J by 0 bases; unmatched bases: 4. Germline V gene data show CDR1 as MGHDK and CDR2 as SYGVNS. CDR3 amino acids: CASSELGQGSSYNEQFF. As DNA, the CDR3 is TGTGCCAGCAGTGAATTGGGACAGGGAAGCTCCTACAATGAGCAGTTCTTC.

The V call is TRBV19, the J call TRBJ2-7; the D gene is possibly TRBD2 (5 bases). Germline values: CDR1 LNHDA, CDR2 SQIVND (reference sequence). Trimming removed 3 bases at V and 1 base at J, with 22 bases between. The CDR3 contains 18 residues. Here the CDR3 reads CASSINGRRGMGSYEQYF. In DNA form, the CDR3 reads TGTGCCAGTAGTATTAATGGGCGTCGGGGAATGGGTTCCTACGAGCAGTACTTC.

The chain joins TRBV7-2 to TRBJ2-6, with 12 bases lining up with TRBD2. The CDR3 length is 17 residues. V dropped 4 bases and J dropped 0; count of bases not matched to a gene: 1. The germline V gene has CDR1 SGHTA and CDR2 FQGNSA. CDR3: CASSSSGGASGANVLTF. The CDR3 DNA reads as TGTGCCAGCAGCTCTAGCGGGGGGGCCTCTGGGGCCAACGTCCTGACTTTC.

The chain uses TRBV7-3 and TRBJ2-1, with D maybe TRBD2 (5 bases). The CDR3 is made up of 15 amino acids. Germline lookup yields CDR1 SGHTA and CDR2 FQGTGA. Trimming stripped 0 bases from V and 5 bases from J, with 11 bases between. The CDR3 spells CASSLTGGLDNEQFF. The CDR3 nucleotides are TGTGCCAGCAGCTTAACTGGCGGACTCGACAATGAGCAGTTCTTC.

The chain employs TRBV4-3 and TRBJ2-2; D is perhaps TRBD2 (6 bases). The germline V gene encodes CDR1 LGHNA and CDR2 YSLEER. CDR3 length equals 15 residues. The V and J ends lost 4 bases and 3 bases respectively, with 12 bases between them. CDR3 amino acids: CASSRQPGDTGELFF. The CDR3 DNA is TGCGCCAGCAGCCGCCAGCCGGGAGACACCGGGGAGCTGTTTTTT.

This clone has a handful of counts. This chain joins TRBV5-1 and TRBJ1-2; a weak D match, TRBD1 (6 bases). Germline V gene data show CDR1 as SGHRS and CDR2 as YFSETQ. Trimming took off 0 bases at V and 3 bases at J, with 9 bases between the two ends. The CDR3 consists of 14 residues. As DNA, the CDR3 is TGCGCCAGCAGCTTGGGGGACATGGACTATGGCTACACCTTC. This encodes CASSLGDMDYGYTF.

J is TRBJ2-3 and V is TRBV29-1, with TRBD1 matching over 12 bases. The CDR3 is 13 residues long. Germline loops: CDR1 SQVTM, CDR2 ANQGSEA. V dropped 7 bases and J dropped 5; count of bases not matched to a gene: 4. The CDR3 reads CSGRDRGQDTQYF. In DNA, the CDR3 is TGCAGCGGCCGGGACAGGGGGCAAGATACGCAGTATTTT.

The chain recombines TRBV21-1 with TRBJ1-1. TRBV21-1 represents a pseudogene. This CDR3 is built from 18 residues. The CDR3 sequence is CASSKANRHRGEGTEAFF. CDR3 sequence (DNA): TGTGCCAGCAGCAAAGCCAACCGCCATCGGGGTGAGGGCACTGAAGCTTTCTTT.

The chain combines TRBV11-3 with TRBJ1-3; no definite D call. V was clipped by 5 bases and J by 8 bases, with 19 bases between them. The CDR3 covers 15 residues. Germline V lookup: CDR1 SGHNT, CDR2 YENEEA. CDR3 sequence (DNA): TGTGCCAGCAGCCCCGGAGGAGGGCTTGTTGACACCATATATTTT. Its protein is CASSPGGGLVDTIYF.

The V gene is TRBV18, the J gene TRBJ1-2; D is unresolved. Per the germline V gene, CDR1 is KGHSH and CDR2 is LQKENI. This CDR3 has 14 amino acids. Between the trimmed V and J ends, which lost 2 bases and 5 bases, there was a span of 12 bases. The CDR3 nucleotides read TGTGCCAGCTCACCAGCATCACGGAGTTATGGCTACACCTTC. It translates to CASSPASRSYGYTF.

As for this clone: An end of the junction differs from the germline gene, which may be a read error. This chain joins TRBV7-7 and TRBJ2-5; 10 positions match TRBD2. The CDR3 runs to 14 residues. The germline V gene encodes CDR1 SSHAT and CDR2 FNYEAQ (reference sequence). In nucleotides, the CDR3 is TGTGCTAGCAGCTTAGCGGGAGGTGGAGAGACCCAGTACTTC. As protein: CASSLAGGGETQYF.